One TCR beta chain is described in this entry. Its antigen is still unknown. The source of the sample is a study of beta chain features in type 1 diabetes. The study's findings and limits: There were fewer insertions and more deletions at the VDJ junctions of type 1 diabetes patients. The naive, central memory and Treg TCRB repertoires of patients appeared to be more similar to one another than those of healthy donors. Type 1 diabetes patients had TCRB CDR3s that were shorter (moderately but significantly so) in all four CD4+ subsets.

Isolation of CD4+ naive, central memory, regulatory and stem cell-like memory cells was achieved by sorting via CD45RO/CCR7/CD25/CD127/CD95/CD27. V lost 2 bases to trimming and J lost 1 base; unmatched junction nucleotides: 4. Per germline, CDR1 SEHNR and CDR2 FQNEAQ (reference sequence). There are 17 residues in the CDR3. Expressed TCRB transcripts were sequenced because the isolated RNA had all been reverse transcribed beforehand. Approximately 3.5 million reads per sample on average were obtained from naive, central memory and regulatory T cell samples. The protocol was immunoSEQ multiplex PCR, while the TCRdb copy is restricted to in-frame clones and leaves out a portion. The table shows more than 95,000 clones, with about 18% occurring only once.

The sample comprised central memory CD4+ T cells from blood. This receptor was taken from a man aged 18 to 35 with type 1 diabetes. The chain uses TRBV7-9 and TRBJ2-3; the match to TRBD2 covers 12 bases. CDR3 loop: CASSLLAGGPGTDTQYF. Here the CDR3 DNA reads TGTGCCAGCAGCTTACTAGCGGGGGGGCCTGGCACAGATACGCAGTATTTT.